This T cell receptor (beta chain) was profiled in a study of T cell responses to AZD1222 COVID-19 vaccine. Data came from immunoSEQ multiplex PCR; TCRdb stores just in-frame clones and leaves some out. This sample carries about 170,000 clones, about nine tenths of them seen once, and the ten largest clones take about 2.6%. This specimen consisted of peripheral blood, obtained on day 0 of AZD1222 vaccination. The TCR was taken from an adult in good health.

The CDR3 DNA reads TGTGCCAGTTCAGGAAACAGGGGAGGTAACTATGGCTACACCTTC. It encodes CASSGNRGGNYGYTF. The chain has TRBV18 and TRBJ1-2; 7 bases are a match to TRBD1. Germline V CDR1 and CDR2: KGHSH, LQKENI. Trimming removed 9 bases from V and 1 base from J; junction bases left unmatched: 11. This CDR3 region has 15 residues.